Below, 10 T cell receptor beta chains from the same sample are listed, as sequenced in a study of T cells in lung cancer brain metastases (dated by TCRdb to 2016 to 2019). Receptors were amplified or captured by the immunoSEQ multiplex PCR assay. This is the immuneACCESS table as TCRdb keeps it, with only in-frame sequences that have V and J called. A part of the clones is gone; compared with another copy, unresolved V genes explain less than half, and the rest is unexplained. The sample table holds about 5,600 clones, of which approximately 80% were seen once. 6.2% of the sample goes to the ten largest clones. Specimen: tumor tissue from a brain metastasis. What this sample's cell subset or site label stands for: paired resected brain metastasis. These receptors originate from a man aged 50-60 years with non-small cell lung cancer that had spread to the brain.

The J gene is TRBJ2-3, the V gene TRBV9, with 9 bases fitting TRBD2. Germline values: CDR1 SGDLS, CDR2 YYNGEE. With V trimmed by 0 bases and J by 3 bases, 5 bases remained unmatched. CDR3 length equals 16 residues. CDR3 sequence (DNA): TGTGCCAGCAGCGTAGTGGGAGCGGGGGGTACAGATACGCAGTATTTT. This encodes CASSVVGAGGTDTQYF.

The chain combines TRBV7-9 with TRBJ1-1; 7 bases align to TRBD1. The CDR3 is 13 amino acids. Trimming took 8 bases from V and 4 from J; bases not matched to a gene: 7. Germline CDR1 and CDR2: SEHNR and FQNEAQ (reference sequence). CDR3 coding DNA: TGTGCCAGCCGGACAGGAGTGAGCACTGAAGCTTTCTTT. It yields the protein CASRTGVSTEAFF.

In its sample, this clone was seen a few times. The chain uses TRBV6-5 and TRBJ1-1, with no clear D. V lost 6 bases and J lost 3, with 11 bases in between. CDR3 size: 13 residues. Germline loops: CDR1 MNHEY, CDR2 SVGAGI. Here the CDR3 DNA reads TGTGCCAGCAGCAAAACAGTTTACACTGAAGCTTTCTTT. Protein sequence: CASSKTVYTEAFF.

The CDR3: CASSVAGGVGPYEQYF. Written as DNA, the CDR3 is TGTGCCAGCAGCGTAGCTGGAGGGGTAGGCCCCTACGAGCAGTACTTC. The J gene is TRBJ2-7, the V gene TRBV9; D possibly corresponds to TRBD2 (6 bases). The CDR3 extends over 16 amino acids. Trimming removed 0 bases from V and 2 bases from J, with 15 bases in between. Germline V gene data show CDR1 as SGDLS and CDR2 as YYNGEE.

The chain joins TRBV6-4 to TRBJ2-7; 8 bases are a match to TRBD1. The CDR3 length is 15 residues. After removal of 2 bases from V and 6 bases from J, the junction contained 9 bases not matched to a gene. Germline CDR1 is MRHNA and CDR2 is SNTAGT. The CDR3 region is CASSDIDRGVSEQYF. The DNA of the CDR3 is TGTGCCAGCAGTGACATCGACAGGGGAGTATCCGAGCAGTACTTC.

As concerns this clone: At one boundary the junction diverges from the germline segment, which might be a read error. The chain carries TRBV7-2 and TRBJ1-6, with 8 bases lining up with TRBD1. The CDR3 is 17 amino acids. Germline assignment: CDR1 SGHTA and CDR2 FQGNSA. In DNA, the CDR3 is TGTGTCAGCAGCCCATTACTTGTTCCGGACAGGGATTCACCCCTCCACTTT. Translating gives CVSSPLLVPDRDSPLHF.

This chain connects TRBV19 to TRBJ1-5; D unclear. V lost 6 bases and J lost 0, with 3 bases in between. The CDR3 is made up of 12 amino acids. Germline loops: CDR1 LNHDA, CDR2 SQIVND (reference sequence). CDR3 nucleotides: TGTGCCAGTAGAAATAGCAATCAGCCCCAGCATTTT. It translates to CASRNSNQPQHF.

This clone was observed a few times. The chain has TRBV2 and TRBJ1-3; no clear D. Looked up from germline, CDR1 is SNHLY and CDR2 is FYNNEI. There are 14 residues in the CDR3. Trimming stripped 2 bases from V and 2 bases from J, with 7 bases between. CDR3 sequence: CASSEMTTGNTIYF. The CDR3 DNA reads TGTGCCAGCAGTGAAATGACTACTGGAAACACCATATATTTT.

This chain uses TRBV5-6 with TRBJ1-2; TRBD1 might be the D (5 bases). The CDR3 contains 13 residues. Trimming cost V 5 bases and J 2 bases, with 10 bases left between them. Germline lookup yields CDR1 SGHDT and CDR2 YYEEEE. The CDR3 coding sequence is TGTGCCAGCAGGGAGGACAACAACTATGGCTACACCTTC. Its translation: CASREDNNYGYTF.

This chain joins TRBV27 and TRBJ1-6; D may be TRBD1 (5 bases). The germline V gene encodes CDR1 MNHEY and CDR2 SMNVEV (reference sequence). There are 13 residues in the CDR3. Between the trimmed V and J ends, which lost 3 bases and 9 bases, there was a span of 9 bases. The CDR3 nucleotides read TGTGCCAGCAGTTTCGGGACGGCTTCACCCCTCCACTTT. Its protein product is CASSFGTASPLHF.